Following are 10 T cell receptor beta chains from one sample sequenced in a study of HIV-infected patients and healthy controls. Reverse transcription used around 540 ng RNA and constant-region primers for alpha and beta. Each of the alpha and beta chains got its own library through chain-specific third strand synthesis with indices. In TCRdb, the 5' RACE reads were re-called with MiXCR into one record per CDR3 protein. The sample holds about 8,600 distinct CDR3 sequences, 8% to 9.5% seen once. Follow-up blood was drawn about 14 weeks, roughly three months, after antiretroviral therapy began. Whole blood was used without fractionation, so all unsorted peripheral T cells were included. Sequenced here: blood, sampled during antiretroviral therapy. The source of these receptors is an adult with HIV infection.

The chain couples TRBV20-1 to TRBJ2-7; 9 positions match TRBD2. Trimming at V came to 2 bases and at J to 5 bases, leaving 13 bases not matched to a gene. This CDR3 contains 16 residues. Germline V gene lookup returns CDR1 DFQATT and CDR2 SNEGSKA (reference sequence). The CDR3 DNA is TGCAGTGCTAGACCCCCCCTTAGCGGGAGTCCCCACGAGCAGTACTTC. As protein: CSARPPLSGSPHEQYF.

This clonotype is judged medium-sized (0.01 to 0.1%). The J gene is TRBJ1-1, the V gene TRBV5-6; D unclear. Trimming shortened V by 0 bases and J by 7 bases, and 13 bases separated the two germline ends. CDR1 is SGHDT, CDR2 YYEEEE, per germline. The CDR3 covers 14 residues. This CDR3 is CASSLANGEGEAFF. The CDR3 coding sequence is TGTGCCAGCAGCTTGGCCAACGGAGAGGGTGAAGCTTTCTTT.

This clonotype was recorded at least ten times. The chain couples TRBV6-6 to TRBJ2-1, with a possible D match to TRBD2 (6 bases). Trimming left V 10 bases short and J 8 bases short, with 24 bases between. Looked up from germline, CDR1 is MNHNY and CDR2 is SVGAGI (reference sequence). The CDR3 runs to 15 residues. For the CDR3, the DNA is TGTGCCACCCGAATGGGGCGGGACCGTGGCGATGAGCAGTTCTTC. Translation: CATRMGRDRGDEQFF.

This clonotype qualifies as medium-sized. The rearrangement joins TRBV28 to TRBJ1-5; D gene uncertain. V lost 5 bases, J lost 3 bases, and 2 bases lay in between. This CDR3 is 11 amino acids long. The germline gives CDR1 MDHEN, CDR2 SYDVKM. DNA for the CDR3: TGTGCCAGCAGTATCAATCAGCCCCAGCATTTT. It encodes CASSINQPQHF.

There are many counts of this clonotype. This rearrangement joins TRBV28 to TRBJ2-1; 12 bases agree with TRBD2. Germline trimming cut 8 bases from V and 4 bases from J; bases unmatched to any gene: 9. Germline CDR1 is MDHEN and CDR2 is SYDVKM. The CDR3 totals 16 residues. CDR3 amino acids: CASGGTSGPSYNEQFF. The CDR3 DNA follows: TGTGCCAGCGGGGGGACTAGCGGGCCCTCGTACAATGAGCAGTTCTTC.

This clonotype was seen ten or more times. The chain has TRBV5-1 and TRBJ1-1, with 9 bases identical to TRBD1. The CDR3 sequence is 16 residues long. From germline, CDR1 is SGHRS and CDR2 YFSETQ. V lost 2 bases, J lost 7 bases, and 12 bases stayed unmatched. CDR3 coding DNA: TGCGCCAGCAGCTTTGGGACAGGGTCGGGATCCAGTGAAGCTTTCTTT. It yields the protein CASSFGTGSGSSEAFF.

This clonotype appeared many times. V gene TRBV5-5 combines with J gene TRBJ2-7; weak D call: TRBD1 (6 bases). Trimming stripped 2 bases from V and 7 bases from J, with 13 bases between. The germline gives CDR1 SGHKS, CDR2 YYEKEE (reference sequence). This CDR3 contains 13 residues. The CDR3 nucleotides read TGTGCCAGCAGCTTCGGGACAACGGGAGAGCAGTACTTC. Residues: CASSFGTTGEQYF. The variable domain in full, completed from reference TRBV5-5 and TRBJ2-7, reads DAGVTQSPTHLIKTRGQQVTLRCSPISGHKSVSWYQQVLGQGPQFIFQYYEKEERGRGNFPDRFSARQFPNYSSELNVNALLLGDSALYLCASSFGTTGEQYFGPGTRLTVT.

Only a few counts were recorded for this clonotype. The genes are TRBV7-2 and TRBJ2-5; 8 bases map to TRBD2. This CDR3 is 19 amino acids long. J gave up 5 bases and V 4 bases, and 21 bases lay outside the gene matches. Looked up from germline, CDR1 is SGHTA and CDR2 is FQGNSA. CDR3 in amino acids: CASSSIRLQAGALAETQYF. The CDR3, as DNA: TGTGCCAGCAGCTCAATCAGGTTGCAAGCGGGGGCCCTGGCCGAGACCCAGTACTTC.

This clonotype was seen repeatedly, ten times or more. The rearrangement uses TRBV10-3 and TRBJ2-7, with 7 bases matching TRBD2. The CDR3 contains 16 residues. Germline CDR1 is ENHRY and CDR2 is SYGVKD. V lost 0 bases to trimming and J lost 0 bases; unmatched junction nucleotides: 5. This CDR3 reads CAISESGPGGSYEQYF. As DNA, the CDR3 is TGTGCCATCAGTGAGTCAGGACCGGGAGGCTCCTACGAGCAGTACTTC.

V is TRBV5-1 and J is TRBJ1-5; D perhaps matches TRBD1 (5 bases). CDR3 length equals 13 residues. Trimming stripped 4 bases from V and 4 bases from J, with 9 bases between. CDR1 and CDR2 from the germline V gene are SGHRS and YFSETQ. CDR3 coding DNA: TGCGCCAGCAGCCCGGGGCTGAATCAGCCCCAGCATTTT. Its translation: CASSPGLNQPQHF.